This T cell receptor (beta chain) was profiled in a study of blood T cell repertoires in COVID-19 (dated by TCRdb to the early 2020s). Background for the entire study: The collaborator samples originated in the United States, Italy and Spain and spanned the acute and convalescent phases of COVID-19. The material from the prospective study consisted of cDNA or gDNA derived from T cells, B-cell-depleted T cells, or PBMCs. Subjects who had been exposed to COVID-19, were actively infected with it, or had recovered from it provided the deeply sampled blood TCRbeta repertoires that made up the dataset. The repertoires were released in a freely available public database meant as a resource for research on the immune response to SARS-CoV-2. Samples were obtained from the ongoing ImmuneRACE study (first 160 participants) and from 1,200 or so subjects provided by 6 global collaborators. Nearly every sample came with metadata listing a de-identified subject ID, COVID-19 status, age in years and sex. HLA class I and class II types, where available, came from metadata supplied by the sample provider rather than from assay-based typing.

Of note for this clone: Its antigen has not been determined. Base qualities are not recorded, but no much larger clone differs from it by a single base.

Study-wide findings and limitations: The quantity of clinical and demographic metadata differed by source and by participant and was supplied without curation.

From the cysteine up to the phenylalanine, the CDR3 has a length of 20 residues. Only CDR3 DNA remains: 60 bases, in frame from the first base. According to the germline V gene, CDR1 reads MGHRA and CDR2 reads YSYEKL. V lost 0 bases and J lost 2 bases; the stretch between them is 24 bases long. The immunoSEQ Assay, a bias-controlled multiplex PCR, was used to amplify TCRbeta CDR3 regions from genomic DNA. As for how the authors treated the data: Within the assay, amplification of reference gene primers was used to estimate how many nucleated cells each sample contained. To quantify the absolute abundance of each unique TCRbeta CDR3 rearrangement, sequence reads were collapsed and filtered. For each sample, productive Simpson clonality was calculated as the square root of Simpson's diversity index over productive rearrangements. The source is immuneACCESS, and TCRdb retained only in-frame sequences with V and J called. Part of the clones is not carried over; for the studies checked, unresolved V genes explain less than half of this, and the remainder is unexplained. That table is the source of V, J and clone size, and D and trimming were worked out from the DNA. The sample yields 110,000 or so clones; approximately 77% were counted once. Over 6.5% of the sample goes to the ten largest clones.

Whole blood was collected in K2EDTA tubes by collaborating institutions according to the institutions' own protocols. For TCRbeta analysis, collaborators shipped samples as frozen whole blood, isolated PBMCs, or DNA extracted from either of those sample types. The sequenced sample was peripheral blood. The rearranged chain carries TRBV4-1 and TRBJ2-3; the D gene lacks a confident call. The source of this sequence is a human donor in a cohort sampled during active COVID-19. The CDR3 region has the sequence CASSQELFASSPPSTDTQYF. The DNA sequence is given as TGCGCCAGCAGCCAAGAATTGTTCGCGTCCTCTCCGCCTTCCACAGATACGCAGTATTTT.